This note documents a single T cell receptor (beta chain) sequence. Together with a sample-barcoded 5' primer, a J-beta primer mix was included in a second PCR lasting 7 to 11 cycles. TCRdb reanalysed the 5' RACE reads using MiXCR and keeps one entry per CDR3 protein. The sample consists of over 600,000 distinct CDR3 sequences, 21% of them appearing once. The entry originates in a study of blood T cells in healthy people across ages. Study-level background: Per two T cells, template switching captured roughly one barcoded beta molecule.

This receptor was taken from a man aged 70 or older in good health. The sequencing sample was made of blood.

The CDR3 protein is CASSLVGLAGPGELFF. The CDR3 nucleotides read TGCGCCAGCAGCTTAGTAGGACTAGCGGGCCCCGGGGAGCTGTTTTTT. The V gene is TRBV5-1, the J gene TRBJ2-2; 11 bases are a match to TRBD2. Germline V gives CDR1 SGHRS, CDR2 YFSETQ. The CDR3 totals 16 residues. The V and J ends lost 2 bases and 6 bases, in that order; junction bases with no gene match: 6. Complete variable domain (other parts from reference TRBV5-1 and TRBJ2-2): KAGVTQTPRYLIKTRGQQVTLSCSPISGHRSVSWYQQTPGQGLQFLFEYFSETQRNKGNFPGRFSGRQFSNSRSEMNVSTLELGDSALYLCASSLVGLAGPGELFFGEGSRLTVL.